What follows is one TCR beta chain and its context. Its antigen is unknown. The CDR3 extends over 18 amino acids. Germline V lookup: CDR1 LNHNV, CDR2 YYDKDF (reference sequence). Trimming at V came to 1 base and at J to 0 bases, leaving 5 bases not matched to a gene. Approximately 9.1 milliliters was the volume of peripheral blood drawn from each donor. Primers used in a second PCR of about 7 to 12 cycles were a sample-barcoded 5' primer and a J-beta primer mix. Every sample gave at least 3 million paired-end reads containing CDR3. TCRdb reprocessed the 5' RACE reads via MiXCR and lists one record per CDR3 protein. Here the sample spans under 2,000,000 distinct CDR3 sequences, roughly 52% being singletons. The data belong to a study of blood T cells in healthy people across ages. Whole-study results and caveats: Samples with more naive T cells showed higher observed beta diversity.

Sequences were obtained from blood. The sequence was obtained from a woman between 40 and 50 years old in good health. The chain is built from TRBV15 and TRBJ1-6, with 8 bases lining up with TRBD1. CDR3 sequence reads: CATSRGDRTNSYNSPLHF. CDR3 nucleotide sequence: TGTGCCACCAGCAGAGGGGACAGGACAAACTCCTATAATTCACCCCTCCACTTT.